This T cell receptor (beta chain) was sequenced during a study of blood T cell repertoires in COVID-19. The wider study: There were acute and convalescent COVID-19 samples, and they came from the United States, Italy and Spain.

Germline V gene lookup returns CDR1 MNHEY and CDR2 SVGAGI. The V segment lost 4 bases and the J segment 8 bases; nucleotides outside the gene matches: 12. This CDR3 is 15 amino acids long. The Seattle patients joined while their infection was active and were tracked longitudinally afterward. Repertoires were generated with immunoSEQ multiplex PCR, while TCRdb's copy carries only in-frame clones and drops some. The sample contains more than 250,000 clones, 88% of which appear only once. V is TRBV6-5 and J is TRBJ1-2; 8 nucleotides agree with TRBD1. The TCR comes from a woman aged 25 to 39 with COVID-19, enrolled during active disease. The sequenced sample consisted of peripheral blood. CDR3 coding DNA: TGTGCCAGCAGTTCCTACGCAGGGGGCGCGTTGGGCTACACCTTC. This sequence encodes CASSSYAGGALGYTF.